This T cell receptor (beta chain) was retrieved from a study of human T cells and chemical hapten exposure. Time point defined: patch test 1, 2 weeks after DPC sensitization. Treatment described: therapeutic diphenylcyclopropenone sensitization with weekly scalp DPC. Individual cDNA molecules had unique molecular identifiers attached to them by the library. Using its own MiXCR run on the RACE reads, TCRdb lists one record per CDR3 protein. The sample gives more than 90,000 distinct CDR3 sequences, 10% of which show up once; 2% to 2.5% is in the top ten. V shed 0 bases and J shed 2 bases, with 11 bases lying between them. Germline assignment: CDR1 MNHNY and CDR2 SVGAGI (reference sequence). The CDR3 covers 15 residues.

The material sequenced was whole blood, taken in connection with sensitization to the hapten diphenylcyclopropenone (DPC). The chain is built from TRBV6-6 and TRBJ2-7; weak D call: TRBD1 (6 bases). The TCR sequence derives from a man in his forties or fifties with alopecia areata. Some clones in this sample may be carry-over from other donors' samples. The CDR3 is CASSYSPDSPYEQYF. CDR3 coding DNA: TGTGCCAGCAGTTACTCCCCGGACAGTCCCTACGAGCAGTACTTC.